A single TCR beta chain is shown here with its context. Its antigen remains unidentified. The data were taken from a study of early T cells in non-severe SARS-CoV-2 infection. Study-wide background: Chains were unpaired, as sequencing was done on bulk RNA from unsorted whole blood.

Tagging with unique molecular identifiers was applied to individual cDNA molecules. TCRdb reanalysed the 5' RACE reads using MiXCR and keeps one entry per CDR3 protein. Counted here are 20,000 to 25,000 distinct CDR3 sequences, around 4% occurring once; the ten biggest clones make up about 1.5%. General observations from the study: VDJdb matching favored anti-spike CD8 responses, missing private and CD4 specificities.

Per germline, CDR1 LNHDA and CDR2 SQIVND (reference sequence). V was cut by 3 bases and J by 3 bases, with 15 bases left in between. The CDR3 runs to 15 residues. The rearrangement uses TRBV19 and TRBJ2-7, with D hard to call. Sequences were obtained from whole blood. This TCR came from an adult who was a healthcare worker with PCR-confirmed SARS-CoV-2 infection or an uninfected control (not recorded which). The chain's CDR3 is CASSILPHPNYEQYF. The CDR3 DNA reads as TGTGCCAGTAGTATTCTGCCCCACCCAAACTACGAGCAGTACTTC. The full variable domain, its missing parts supplied by reference TRBV19 and TRBJ2-7, is DGGITQSPKYLFRKEGQNVTLSCEQNLNHDAMYWYRQDPGQGLRLIYYSQIVNDFQKGDIAEGYSVSREKKESFPLTVTSAQKNPTAFYLCASSILPHPNYEQYFGPGTRLTVT.